The clone carrying this TCR beta chain was recorded a few times. Its antigen is unidentified. Time point here: patch test 3, about 24 weeks after DPC sensitization. The treatment was: therapeutic diphenylcyclopropenone sensitization with weekly scalp DPC. The entry originates in a study of human T cells and chemical hapten exposure. CDR1 and CDR2 from the germline V gene are DFQATT and SNEGSKA (reference sequence). CDR3 length: 17 amino acids. Trimming removed 2 bases at V and 2 bases at J, with 20 bases between. One entry per CDR3 protein results from TCRdb running MiXCR on the RACE reads. This table has roughly 130,000 distinct CDR3 sequences, 11% appearing once. Findings and limits, study-wide: Counts of expanded TCRs at PT1 were positively correlated with patch test score.

This receptor was obtained from a woman aged 45-59 years with alopecia areata. Some clones in this sample may be carry-over from other donors' samples. Sequencing was performed on whole blood, taken in connection with sensitization to the hapten diphenylcyclopropenone (DPC). This chain uses TRBV20-1 with TRBJ2-3; tentative D call: TRBD2 (6 bases). CDR3 in DNA: TGCAGTGCTAGAAGATGGGACTCGCCAGACTCCACAGATACGCAGTATTTT. Translated: CSARRWDSPDSTDTQYF.